This T cell receptor beta chain is drawn from a study of blood T cell repertoires in COVID-19 (dated by TCRdb to 2018 to 2020). Looking at the study overall: The collaborator samples originated in the United States, Italy and Spain and spanned the acute and convalescent phases of COVID-19. The repertoires were made available in a free public database intended to serve as a resource for research on the immune response to SARS-CoV-2. The material from the prospective study consisted of cDNA or gDNA derived from T cells, B-cell-depleted T cells, or PBMCs. HLA class I and class II types, where available, came from metadata supplied by the sample provider rather than from assay-based typing. Samples were obtained from the ongoing ImmuneRACE study (first 160 participants) and from about 1,300 subjects provided by 6 global collaborators. The dataset comprised deeply sampled blood TCRbeta repertoires from subjects exposed to, actively infected with, or recovered from COVID-19. The sample metadata nearly always contained a de-identified subject ID, COVID-19 status, age in years and sex. Study-level results and caveats: Clinical and demographic metadata were provided uncurated, with the amount varying by source and participant.

TCRbeta CDR3 regions were amplified from genomic DNA by means of the immunoSEQ Assay, a bias-controlled multiplex PCR. On the study's bioinformatics: Nucleated cell counts per sample were estimated from amplification of reference gene primers within the assay. To quantify the absolute abundance of each unique TCRbeta CDR3 rearrangement, sequence reads were collapsed and filtered. For each sample, productive Simpson clonality was calculated as the square root of Simpson's diversity index across productive rearrangements. Drawn from immuneACCESS, this table holds only the in-frame rearrangements with V and J called that TCRdb kept. Clones are partly lost; checked studies trace under half to an unresolved V gene and leave the rest unexplained. The V and J calls and the clone size are those of that table, but D and trimming were determined from the DNA. Present in this sample are roughly 260,000 clones, around 87% of which were seen just once. The ten largest clones add up to about 2.5% of the sample.

About this clone itself: The target of this receptor is not known. No much larger clone exists at a distance of one base, and base qualities are not known.

Trimming accounts for 5 bases at V and 3 bases at J, while the number of junction bases matched to no gene is 9. The CDR3 runs 15 amino acids, cysteine and phenylalanine included. Just CDR3 DNA is preserved here, 45 bases in frame from base 1. CDR1 SEHNR and CDR2 FQNEAQ are derived from the germline V gene (reference sequence). Whole blood was collected in K2EDTA tubes by collaborating institutions according to the institutions' own protocols. For TCRbeta analysis, collaborators shipped samples as frozen whole blood, isolated PBMCs, or DNA extracted from either of those sample types. The source material was peripheral blood. Recombination linked TRBV7-9 to TRBJ1-2; TRBD1 lines up with 7 middle nucleotides. This sequence was found in a woman aged 45 to 65 with acute or convalescent COVID-19. Read as DNA, the sequence is TGTGCCAGCAGCCTGAACTCCGGGACAGACTATGGCTACACCTTC. Translated, it gives CASSLNSGTDYGYTF.